This T cell receptor beta chain stems from a study of T cells in Graves' hyperthyroidism and ophthalmopathy. TCR beta CDR3 sequences were amplified from RNA transcripts. HTBI primers were employed in a first-round RT-PCR of the TCR CDR3. TCRdb independently ran MiXCR on the multiplex PCR reads; one entry per CDR3 protein. The table has roughly 350,000 distinct CDR3 sequences, about 15% seen once. Study findings and constraints: Within blood appeared most thyroid clonotypes that had expanded above 0.001. Stable hyperthyroidism was separated from ophthalmopathy by a model based on 13 V-J features.

Hyperthyroidism had been newly diagnosed in patients aged 18 to 65, and its duration was under 2 months. The diagnoses drew upon clinical symptoms, serum thyroxine and TRAb, thyroid ultrasound and orbital computed tomography. Germline trimming cut 6 bases from V and 0 bases from J; bases unmatched to any gene: 7. The CDR3 has 17 amino acids. This clonotype was observed many times. No antigen is known for it. The TCR sequence derives from a woman in her 30s with Graves' hyperthyroidism. Sequencing was done on a sample of blood. The V call is TRBV12-3 or TRBV12-4, the J call TRBJ2-1; 11 positions agree with TRBD2. CDR3 bases: TGTGCCAGCAGGGGATCTGGACTAGCGGGCTCCTACAATGAGCAGTTCTTC. It yields the protein CASRGSGLAGSYNEQFF.